This is a list of T cell receptor beta chains from one sample in a study of cytomegalovirus exposure and HLA in healthy donors. TCRdb keeps only in-frame clones here, not all; method: immunoSEQ multiplex PCR. The data contain around 150,000 clones, 84% of them singletons. What was sequenced was PBMCs. The receptors were sampled from a man aged 45-65 years in good health and CMV-seropositive. Each CDR3 is given with its conserved first and last residue. A D gene is named only where the DNA matches it firmly. Some rows mark clone size as missing; the rest say once, few, many or name a class of expanded clone.

abundance: NA
j_gene: TRBJ2-1
d_gene: NA
v_gene: TRBV5-4
CDR3nt: TGTGCCAGCAGCTCCACAGCCGACAATGAGCAGTTCTTC
CDR3aa: CASSSTADNEQFF

abundance: NA
j_gene: TRBJ1-4
d_gene: NA
v_gene: TRBV19
CDR3nt: TGTGCCAGTAGTCCCGCGGTGGGGCTGATTAATGAAAAACTGTTTTTT
CDR3aa: CASSPAVGLINEKLFF

abundance: NA
j_gene: TRBJ2-5
d_gene: TRBD2
v_gene: TRBV5-5
CDR3nt: TGTGCCAGCAGCTTGTACCTAGCGGGAGAGACCCAGTACTTC
CDR3aa: CASSLYLAGETQYF

abundance: NA
j_gene: TRBJ1-2
d_gene: NA
v_gene: TRBV19
CDR3nt: TGTGCCAGTAGTAGTCTCGGGGAAACGGGTGGCTACACCTTC
CDR3aa: CASSSLGETGGYTF

abundance: NA
j_gene: TRBJ2-4
d_gene: NA
v_gene: TRBV5-4
CDR3nt: TGTGCCAGCAGCCCGACGGTCGAGGGGGACATTCAGTACTTC
CDR3aa: CASSPTVEGDIQYF

abundance: few
j_gene: TRBJ1-1
d_gene: TRBD1
v_gene: TRBV2
CDR3nt: TGTGCCAGCACCTGGGACAGGGGAGAAGCTTTCTTT
CDR3aa: CASTWDRGEAFF

abundance: NA
j_gene: TRBJ2-1
d_gene: NA
v_gene: TRBV27
CDR3nt: TGTGCCAGCAGTTTACGGCAGGGCAGCTCCTACAATGAGCAGTTCTTC
CDR3aa: CASSLRQGSSYNEQFF

abundance: NA
j_gene: TRBJ2-6
d_gene: TRBD2
v_gene: TRBV27
CDR3nt: TGTGCCAGCAGTAGAGGGACTAGCGGGGCCCCCTGGGCCAACGTCCTGACTTTC
CDR3aa: CASSRGTSGAPWANVLTF

abundance: NA
j_gene: TRBJ1-3
d_gene: NA
v_gene: TRBV6-5
CDR3nt: TGTGCCAGCAGTTCACGACAGAACTCTGGAAACACCATATATTTT
CDR3aa: CASSSRQNSGNTIYF

abundance: NA
j_gene: TRBJ2-7
d_gene: NA
v_gene: TRBV18
CDR3nt: TGTGCCAGCTCACCCTTTATTTCGGTCTCCTACGAGCAGTACTTC
CDR3aa: CASSPFISVSYEQYF

abundance: NA
j_gene: TRBJ2-4
d_gene: NA
v_gene: TRBV28
CDR3nt: TGTGCCAGCAGTATGGACACTACCAAAAACATTCAGTACTTC
CDR3aa: CASSMDTTKNIQYF

abundance: NA
j_gene: TRBJ1-6
d_gene: TRBD1
v_gene: TRBV2
CDR3nt: TGTGCCAGCAGCGAACAGGGGAACTCTAATTCACCCCTCCACTTT
CDR3aa: CASSEQGNSNSPLHF

abundance: NA
j_gene: TRBJ1-1
d_gene: NA
v_gene: TRBV19
CDR3nt: TGTGCCAGTAGCTCTCAGGGGATAATGAACACTGAAGCTTTCTTT
CDR3aa: CASSSQGIMNTEAFF

abundance: NA
j_gene: TRBJ2-3
d_gene: NA
v_gene: TRBV14
CDR3nt: TGTGCCAGCAGCCAAGTCAGGGCTATAAGCACAGATACGCAGTATTTT
CDR3aa: CASSQVRAISTDTQYF

abundance: NA
j_gene: TRBJ2-5
d_gene: TRBD1
v_gene: TRBV2
CDR3nt: TGTGCCAGCAGTGGCGTCGGTGGCGGGTTGGGCGCTATGTCTTTCAGGGGGCGAGAGACCCAGTACTTC
CDR3aa: CASSGVGGGLGAMSFRGRETQYF

abundance: NA
j_gene: TRBJ1-1
d_gene: NA
v_gene: TRBV6-5
CDR3nt: TGTGCCAGCAGTTTCCGACACAACACTGAAGCTTTCTTT
CDR3aa: CASSFRHNTEAFF

abundance: NA
j_gene: TRBJ1-5
d_gene: TRBD1
v_gene: TRBV4-1
CDR3nt: TGCGCCAGCAGCCTATGGACAGGGGTCGGGCAGCCCCAGCATTTT
CDR3aa: CASSLWTGVGQPQHF

abundance: few
j_gene: TRBJ1-2
d_gene: NA
v_gene: TRBV18
CDR3nt: TGTGCCAGCTCATCAAATCAGGGGCCCCAGGGCTACACCTTC
CDR3aa: CASSSNQGPQGYTF

abundance: NA
j_gene: TRBJ2-4
d_gene: TRBD1
v_gene: TRBV2
CDR3nt: TGTGCCGGCAGTTCACAGGGGTTAAACATTCAGTACTTC
CDR3aa: CAGSSQGLNIQYF

abundance: NA
j_gene: TRBJ2-7
d_gene: TRBD1
v_gene: TRBV5-1
CDR3nt: TGCGCCAGCAGCTTCGGGACAGTTAGCTCCTACGAGCAGTACTTC
CDR3aa: CASSFGTVSSYEQYF

abundance: NA
j_gene: TRBJ2-7
d_gene: NA
v_gene: TRBV2
CDR3nt: TGTGCCAGCAGTGATCGGGACTCCTACGAGCAGTACTTC
CDR3aa: CASSDRDSYEQYF

abundance: NA
j_gene: TRBJ2-1
d_gene: TRBD2
v_gene: TRBV19
CDR3nt: TGTGCCAGTAGTAGCCAAGGGACTAGCGGGCGTCAGCAGTTCTTC
CDR3aa: CASSSQGTSGRQQFF

abundance: few
j_gene: TRBJ2-3
d_gene: TRBD2
v_gene: TRBV7-6
CDR3nt: TGTGCCAGCAGCTTACGAAGAGCGGGGCCAGATACGCAGTATTTT
CDR3aa: CASSLRRAGPDTQYF

abundance: NA
j_gene: TRBJ2-2
d_gene: NA
v_gene: TRBV6-5
CDR3nt: TGTGCCAGCAGGCAGGGGACCACCGGGGAGCTGTTTTTT
CDR3aa: CASRQGTTGELFF

abundance: NA
j_gene: TRBJ2-5
d_gene: TRBD1
v_gene: TRBV2
CDR3nt: TGTGCCAGCAAACCCAACAGGGGCGTAGAGACCCAGTACTTC
CDR3aa: CASKPNRGVETQYF

abundance: NA
j_gene: TRBJ2-3
d_gene: TRBD1
v_gene: TRBV5-6
CDR3nt: TGTGCCAGCTCTTTACCGGGACAGCGACACCCCGATACGCAGTATTTT
CDR3aa: CASSLPGQRHPDTQYF

abundance: NA
j_gene: TRBJ1-1
d_gene: NA
v_gene: TRBV5-1
CDR3nt: TGCGCCAGCAGCGCCGGGACACCCATCTTTGAAGCTTTCTTT
CDR3aa: CASSAGTPIFEAFF

abundance: NA
j_gene: TRBJ1-2
d_gene: TRBD1
v_gene: TRBV5-1
CDR3nt: TGCGCCAGCAGCCGGGTGGGACAGGGGGCGAGTGGCTACACCTTC
CDR3aa: CASSRVGQGASGYTF

abundance: NA
j_gene: TRBJ1-1
d_gene: NA
v_gene: TRBV7-3
CDR3nt: TGTGCCAGCAGCTCCAGCGAGAACACTGAAGCTTTCTTT
CDR3aa: CASSSSENTEAFF

abundance: NA
j_gene: TRBJ2-1
d_gene: NA
v_gene: TRBV7-6
CDR3nt: TGTGCCAGCAGCTTTTTCTCGGGAGAGAATGAGCAGTTCTTC
CDR3aa: CASSFFSGENEQFF

abundance: NA
j_gene: TRBJ2-2
d_gene: NA
v_gene: TRBV7-2
CDR3nt: TGTGCCAGCAGCCCCGGAGTGGGGCAGGAGAACACCGGGGAGCTGTTTTTT
CDR3aa: CASSPGVGQENTGELFF

abundance: NA
j_gene: TRBJ1-1
d_gene: TRBD1
v_gene: TRBV7-2
CDR3nt: TGTGCCAGCAGCTCGGACAGGGGGACTGAAGCTTTCTTT
CDR3aa: CASSSDRGTEAFF

abundance: NA
j_gene: TRBJ2-1
d_gene: TRBD2
v_gene: TRBV9
CDR3nt: TGTGCCAGCAGCGCCAAAGTAGCGGGAGTCTACAATGAGCAGTTCTTC
CDR3aa: CASSAKVAGVYNEQFF

abundance: NA
j_gene: TRBJ1-1
d_gene: NA
v_gene: TRBV6-5
CDR3nt: TGTGCCAGCAAAGGACTGTTGAACACTGAAGCTTTCTTT
CDR3aa: CASKGLLNTEAFF

abundance: NA
j_gene: TRBJ2-1
d_gene: TRBD2
v_gene: TRBV27
CDR3nt: TGTGCCAGCGGGAGGACTAGCGGGAGGGCCAGGGATGAGCAGTTCTTC
CDR3aa: CASGRTSGRARDEQFF

abundance: NA
j_gene: TRBJ1-2
d_gene: NA
v_gene: TRBV19
CDR3nt: TGTGCCAGTACGGGCGGGGCGACCCCGACCTTC
CDR3aa: CASTGGATPTF

abundance: once
j_gene: TRBJ2-1
d_gene: TRBD2
v_gene: TRBV19
CDR3nt: TGTGCCAGTAGTATCCTAGCGGGGGACAATGAGCAGTTCTTC
CDR3aa: CASSILAGDNEQFF

abundance: NA
j_gene: TRBJ1-4
d_gene: TRBD1
v_gene: TRBV19
CDR3nt: TGTGCCAGTAGCACCGGGACAGGGGTTGCTGAAAAACTGTTTTTT
CDR3aa: CASSTGTGVAEKLFF

abundance: NA
j_gene: TRBJ1-1
d_gene: NA
v_gene: TRBV4-1
CDR3nt: TGCGCCAGCAGCCAAGACGGGGGAGGGGGACGGGACACTGAAGCTTTCTTT
CDR3aa: CASSQDGGGGRDTEAFF

abundance: NA
j_gene: TRBJ1-2
d_gene: TRBD1
v_gene: TRBV6-1
CDR3nt: TGTGGCGGAAAAAGGGCAGGGGGCGGCGGCTACACCTTC
CDR3aa: CGGKRAGGGGYTF

abundance: NA
j_gene: TRBJ2-2
d_gene: NA
v_gene: TRBV14
CDR3nt: TGTGCCAGCAGCCTTCTAGCGTACACCGGGGAGCTGTTTTTT
CDR3aa: CASSLLAYTGELFF

abundance: NA
j_gene: TRBJ1-2
d_gene: NA
v_gene: TRBV28
CDR3nt: TGTGCCAGCAGTTTAGGGAGGCGGATCTATGGCTACACCTTC
CDR3aa: CASSLGRRIYGYTF

abundance: NA
j_gene: TRBJ2-1
d_gene: TRBD2
v_gene: TRBV9
CDR3nt: TGTGCCAGCAGCGTAGGTAGCGGGAGTTGGGATGAGCAGTTCTTC
CDR3aa: CASSVGSGSWDEQFF

abundance: NA
j_gene: TRBJ2-3
d_gene: TRBD1
v_gene: TRBV2
CDR3nt: TGTGCCAGCAGTTGGACAGGGATGGGCACAGATACGCAGTATTTT
CDR3aa: CASSWTGMGTDTQYF

abundance: NA
j_gene: TRBJ2-2
d_gene: TRBD1
v_gene: TRBV6-5
CDR3nt: TGTGCCAGTGCCCCCCGGACAGGGTTCACCGGGGAGCTGTTTTTT
CDR3aa: CASAPRTGFTGELFF

abundance: few
j_gene: TRBJ2-5
d_gene: TRBD2
v_gene: TRBV30
CDR3nt: TGTGCCTGGAGTGGGACTAGCGGGAACCAAGAGACCCAGTACTTC
CDR3aa: CAWSGTSGNQETQYF

abundance: few
j_gene: TRBJ1-1
d_gene: NA
v_gene: TRBV4-1
CDR3nt: TGCGCCAGCAGCCAAGCTGGGGGGGCTGAAGCTTTCTTT
CDR3aa: CASSQAGGAEAFF

abundance: NA
j_gene: TRBJ2-5
d_gene: NA
v_gene: TRBV10-3
CDR3nt: TGTGCCATCAGTGATCGGGGTAGCGGATCTAACCAAGAGACCCAGTACTTC
CDR3aa: CAISDRGSGSNQETQYF

abundance: few
j_gene: TRBJ2-5
d_gene: NA
v_gene: TRBV4-1
CDR3nt: TGCGCCAGCAGCCAAGTGCGCTTTCAAGAGACCCAGTACTTC
CDR3aa: CASSQVRFQETQYF

abundance: NA
j_gene: TRBJ1-2
d_gene: TRBD1
v_gene: TRBV27
CDR3nt: TGTGCCAGCAGTTTTCGGACAGGGAAAACCCATGGCTACACCTTC
CDR3aa: CASSFRTGKTHGYTF

abundance: NA
j_gene: TRBJ1-2
d_gene: TRBD1
v_gene: TRBV7-6
CDR3nt: TGTGCCAGCAGCCCCGACCGTAGACGTAACAGGGGGCGCGATGATGGCTACACCTTC
CDR3aa: CASSPDRRRNRGRDDGYTF

abundance: NA
j_gene: TRBJ2-1
d_gene: TRBD1
v_gene: TRBV19
CDR3nt: TGTGCCAGTAATGCCGGGACAGGGGGTTACAATGAGCAGTTCTTC
CDR3aa: CASNAGTGGYNEQFF

abundance: NA
j_gene: TRBJ1-3
d_gene: TRBD1
v_gene: TRBV11-2
CDR3nt: TGTGCCAGCAGCTCGAGGCCGGGACAGGGGGCTCCTGGAAACACCATATATTTT
CDR3aa: CASSSRPGQGAPGNTIYF